This entry concerns a single TCR beta chain. Its target is not known. The record originates from a study of T cell responses to AZD1222 COVID-19 vaccine. At the level of the study: Pooling of second doses given at about 4 or about 12 weeks was done. Study results and limitations: Per reports, nearly half of all spike-specific TCRs target regions that are unmutated in variants.

Assay: immunoSEQ multiplex PCR; the TCRdb copy retains only in-frame clones and omits some. The sample holds more than 150,000 clones, approximately 90% seen once. The sequencing here drew on peripheral blood, taken on day 0 of AZD1222 vaccination. The sequence derives from an adult in good health.

The CDR3 protein is CASSFRPDTGELFF. The CDR3 DNA sequence: TGTGCCAGCAGTTTTCGTCCGGACACCGGGGAGCTGTTTTTT. This rearrangement joins TRBV28 to TRBJ2-2; D is uncertain. CDR3 length: 14 amino acids. The germline V and J ends were trimmed by 3 bases and 3 bases, with 8 bases remaining between them. Germline V CDR1 and CDR2: MDHEN, SYDVKM.